This is a list of T cell receptor beta chains from one sample in a study of T-cell memory formation after mild COVID-19. TCRdb analysed the 5' RACE reads with MiXCR anew, one entry per CDR3 protein. The sample has 300,000 to 400,000 distinct CDR3 sequences; roughly 14% are singletons. Sequencing was done on a sample of PBMCs or a T cell subset sorted from them (not recorded which). These receptors were obtained from a man aged 18 to 35 who had mild COVID-19 (a few samples of this study predate the infection). Cell type and time point are not known. Both conserved end residues are part of each CDR3. The D gene is left open where the match is weak. Expanded clones get a size class; other rows say once, few or many, or leave the size out.

TRBJ2-1,many,TRBD1,TRBV14,CASSRTGDPSYNEQFF,TGTGCCAGCAGCCGGACAGGGGACCCCTCCTACAATGAGCAGTTCTTC
TRBJ1-1,many,-,TRBV5-1,CASRTEQNTEAFF,TGCGCCAGCCGGACAGAACAGAACACTGAAGCTTTCTTT
TRBJ2-3,few,TRBD2,TRBV7-9,CASSTRLAGGSTDTQYF,TGTGCCAGCAGCACCCGACTAGCGGGGGGGAGCACAGATACGCAGTATTTT
TRBJ1-2,-,-,TRBV5-6,CASSTSDTSNYGYTF,TGTGCCAGCAGCACTTCTGACACCTCTAACTATGGCTACACCTTC
TRBJ2-5,-,TRBD2,TRBV20-1,CSADSLTFSGALTQETQYF,TGCAGTGCTGACTCTCTTACTTTTAGCGGGGCACTAACCCAAGAGACCCAGTACTTC
TRBJ1-1,-,-,TRBV4-1,CASSQDLRGWEAFF,TGCGCCAGCAGCCAAGATCTAAGGGGTTGGGAGGCTTTCTTT
TRBJ1-2,many,TRBD1,TRBV15,CATSPRGQDYGYTF,TGTGCCACCAGCCCCAGAGGACAGGACTATGGCTACACCTTC
TRBJ1-1,-,-,TRBV4-1,CASGVTPGRGEAFF,TGCGCCAGCGGGGTTACGCCAGGCAGGGGTGAAGCTTTCTTT
TRBJ1-1,-,-,TRBV14,CASSPLVQGMNTEAFF,TGTGCCAGCAGCCCCCTGGTACAGGGTATGAACACTGAAGCTTTCTTT
TRBJ2-7,few,-,TRBV12-3/TRBV12-4,CASSFRGTPYEQYF,TGTGCCAGCAGTTTTAGGGGTACCCCCTACGAGCAGTACTTC
TRBJ2-3,few,TRBD1,TRBV7-9,CASEGQGPDTQYF,TGTGCCAGCGAAGGACAGGGCCCAGATACGCAGTATTTT